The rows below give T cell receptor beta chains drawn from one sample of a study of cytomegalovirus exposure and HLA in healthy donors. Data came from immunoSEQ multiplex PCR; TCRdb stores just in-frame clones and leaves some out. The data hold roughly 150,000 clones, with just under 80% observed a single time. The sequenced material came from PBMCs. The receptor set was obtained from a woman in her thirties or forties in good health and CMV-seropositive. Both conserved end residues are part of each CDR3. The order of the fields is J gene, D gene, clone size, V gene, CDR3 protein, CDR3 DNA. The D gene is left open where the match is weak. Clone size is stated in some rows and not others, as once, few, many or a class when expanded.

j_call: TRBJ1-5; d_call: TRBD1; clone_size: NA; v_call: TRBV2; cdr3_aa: CASRLGQGFNQPQHF; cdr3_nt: TGTGCCAGCAGATTAGGACAGGGGTTTAATCAGCCCCAGCATTTT
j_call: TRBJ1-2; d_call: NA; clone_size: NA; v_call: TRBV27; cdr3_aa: CASSPTGNRDLGYTF; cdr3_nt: TGTGCCAGCAGCCCTACGGGGAATAGGGATCTAGGCTACACCTTC
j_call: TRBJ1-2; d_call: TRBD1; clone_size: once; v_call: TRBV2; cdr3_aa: CASSDGQADYGYTF; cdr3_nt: TGTGCCAGCAGTGATGGACAGGCCGACTATGGCTACACCTTC
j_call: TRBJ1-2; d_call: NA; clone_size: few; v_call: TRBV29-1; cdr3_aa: CSVVQGLVGYGYTF; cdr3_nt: TGCAGCGTTGTTCAGGGCCTGGTGGGCTATGGCTACACCTTC
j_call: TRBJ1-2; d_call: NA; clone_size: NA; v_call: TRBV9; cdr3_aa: CASSGGEENDYGYTF; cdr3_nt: TGTGCCAGCAGCGGGGGAGAGGAGAATGACTATGGCTACACCTTC
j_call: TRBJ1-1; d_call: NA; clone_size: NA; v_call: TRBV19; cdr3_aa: CASRRGGLPEAFF; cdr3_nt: TGTGCCAGTAGAAGGGGGGGTCTCCCTGAAGCTTTCTTT
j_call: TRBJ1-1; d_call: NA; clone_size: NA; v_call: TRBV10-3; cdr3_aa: CAISEAGIEGEAFF; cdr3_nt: TGTGCCATCAGTGAAGCGGGGATCGAGGGTGAAGCTTTCTTT
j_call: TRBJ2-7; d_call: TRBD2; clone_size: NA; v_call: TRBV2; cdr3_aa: CAAGEGSDSYEQYF; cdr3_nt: TGTGCCGCGGGGGAGGGGTCAGACTCCTACGAGCAGTACTTC
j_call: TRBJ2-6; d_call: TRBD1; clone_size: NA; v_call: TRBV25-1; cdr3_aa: CASGEDRAVSGANGLTF; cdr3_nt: TGTGCCAGCGGAGAAGACAGGGCCGTTTCTGGGGCCAACGGCCTGACTTTC
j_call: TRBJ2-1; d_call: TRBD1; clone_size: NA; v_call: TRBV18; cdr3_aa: CASSPQGAIDEQFF; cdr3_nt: TGTGCCAGCTCACCTCAGGGGGCTATTGATGAGCAGTTCTTC
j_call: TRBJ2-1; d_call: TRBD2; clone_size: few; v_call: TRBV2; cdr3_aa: CATGLALINEQFF; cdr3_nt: TGTGCCACCGGACTAGCGCTAATCAATGAGCAGTTCTTC
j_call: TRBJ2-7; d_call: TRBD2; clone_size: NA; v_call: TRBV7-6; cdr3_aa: CASSLVGGSYEQYF; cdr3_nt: TGTGCCAGCAGCTTAGTGGGGGGGTCCTACGAGCAGTACTTC
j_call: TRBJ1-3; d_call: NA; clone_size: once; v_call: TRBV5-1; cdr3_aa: CASSLGGSSGNTIYF; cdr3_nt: TGCGCCAGCAGCTTGGGCGGTTCCTCTGGAAACACCATATATTTT
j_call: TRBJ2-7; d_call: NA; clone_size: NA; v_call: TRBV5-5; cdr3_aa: CASSFGQSSSDEQYF; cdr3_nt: TGTGCCAGCAGTTTTGGACAGTCCTCTTCGGACGAGCAGTACTTC
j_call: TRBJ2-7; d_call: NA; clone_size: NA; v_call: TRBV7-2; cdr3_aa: CASSNPGTYEQYF; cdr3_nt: TGTGCCAGCAGCAATCCAGGAACCTACGAGCAGTACTTC
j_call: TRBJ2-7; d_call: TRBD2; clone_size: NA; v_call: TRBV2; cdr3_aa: CASSVGGDYEQYF; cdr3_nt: TGTGCCAGCAGTGTGGGGGGGGACTACGAGCAGTACTTC
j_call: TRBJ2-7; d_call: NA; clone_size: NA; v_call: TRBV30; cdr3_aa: CAWIDGRGGIEQYF; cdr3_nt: TGTGCCTGGATAGACGGCAGGGGTGGGATCGAGCAGTACTTC
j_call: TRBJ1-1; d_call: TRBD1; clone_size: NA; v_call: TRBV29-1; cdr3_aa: CSAGQGITEAFF; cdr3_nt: TGCAGCGCTGGACAGGGTATCACTGAAGCTTTCTTT
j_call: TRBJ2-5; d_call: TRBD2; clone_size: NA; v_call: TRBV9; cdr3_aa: CASSGRVAGGRETQYF; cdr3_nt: TGTGCCAGCAGCGGGAGAGTAGCGGGGGGTAGAGAGACCCAGTACTTC
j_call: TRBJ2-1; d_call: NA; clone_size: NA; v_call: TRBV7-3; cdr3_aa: CASSIDRGGYNEQFF; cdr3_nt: TGTGCCAGCAGCATCGACAGGGGAGGGTACAATGAGCAGTTCTTC
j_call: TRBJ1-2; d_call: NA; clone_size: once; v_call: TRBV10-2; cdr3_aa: CASSEETTRSGGYTF; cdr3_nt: TGCGCCAGCAGTGAGGAAACGACCCGGAGTGGGGGCTACACCTTC
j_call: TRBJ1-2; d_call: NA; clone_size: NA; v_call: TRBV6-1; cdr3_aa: CASRQGDSGGYTF; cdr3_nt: TGTGCCAGCAGGCAGGGTGATTCAGGTGGCTACACCTTC
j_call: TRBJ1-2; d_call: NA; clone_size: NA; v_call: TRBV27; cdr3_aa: CASSLSGSGALTRYTF; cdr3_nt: TGTGCCAGCAGTTTGTCCGGATCAGGGGCCCTTACTCGCTACACCTTC
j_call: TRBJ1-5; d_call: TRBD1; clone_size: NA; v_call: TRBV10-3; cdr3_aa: CAISPTGDNQPQHF; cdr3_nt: TGTGCCATCAGTCCAACAGGGGACAATCAGCCCCAGCATTTT
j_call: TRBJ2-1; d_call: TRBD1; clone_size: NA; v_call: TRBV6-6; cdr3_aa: CASSYSGTGNYEQFF; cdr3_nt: TGTGCCAGCAGTTACTCCGGGACAGGGAACTATGAGCAGTTCTTC
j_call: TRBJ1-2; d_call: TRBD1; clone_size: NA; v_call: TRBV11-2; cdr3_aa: CASSLGTGVDYGYTF; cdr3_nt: TGTGCCAGCAGCTTAGGGACAGGGGTAGACTATGGCTACACCTTC
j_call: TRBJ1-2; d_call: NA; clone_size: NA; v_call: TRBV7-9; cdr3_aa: CASSPPGYNYGYTF; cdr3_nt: TGTGCCAGCAGCCCCCCAGGGTATAACTATGGCTACACCTTC
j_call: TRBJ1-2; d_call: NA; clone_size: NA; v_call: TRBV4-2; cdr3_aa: CASSQDRGRTYGYTF; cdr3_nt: TGTGCCAGCAGCCAAGACAGGGGCAGAACCTATGGCTACACCTTC
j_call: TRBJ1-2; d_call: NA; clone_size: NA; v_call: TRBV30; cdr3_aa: CAWNGRGVLSYGYTF; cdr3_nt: TGTGCCTGGAATGGCAGGGGTGTGCTTTCATATGGCTACACCTTC
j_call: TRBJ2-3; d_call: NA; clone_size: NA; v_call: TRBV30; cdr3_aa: CAWSLGASADTQYF; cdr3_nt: TGTGCCTGGAGCCTAGGGGCTAGCGCAGATACGCAGTATTTT
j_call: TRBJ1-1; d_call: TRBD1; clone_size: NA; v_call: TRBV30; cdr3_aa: CAWERGGTGSPEAFF; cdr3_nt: TGTGCCTGGGAACGAGGGGGGACAGGGTCCCCTGAAGCTTTCTTT
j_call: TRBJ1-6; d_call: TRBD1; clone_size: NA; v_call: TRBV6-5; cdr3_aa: CASRADRGRNSPLHF; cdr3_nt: TGTGCCAGCAGGGCGGACAGGGGCCGAAATTCACCCCTCCACTTT
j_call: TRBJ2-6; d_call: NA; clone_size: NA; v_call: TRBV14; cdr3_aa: CASSQASGANVLTF; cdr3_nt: TGTGCCAGCAGCCAGGCTTCTGGGGCCAACGTCCTGACTTTC
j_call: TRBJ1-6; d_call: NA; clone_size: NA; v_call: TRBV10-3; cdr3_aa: CAISEQEGSPLHF; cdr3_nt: TGTGCCATCAGTGAGCAGGAGGGATCACCCCTCCACTTT
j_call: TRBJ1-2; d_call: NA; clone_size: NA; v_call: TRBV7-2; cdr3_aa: CASSPQENYGYTF; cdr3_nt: TGTGCCAGCAGCCCACAGGAAAACTATGGCTACACCTTC
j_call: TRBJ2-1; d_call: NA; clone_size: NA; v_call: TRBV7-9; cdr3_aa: CASSFWVGLLYNEQFF; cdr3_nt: TGTGCCAGCAGCTTTTGGGTTGGGCTACTCTACAATGAGCAGTTCTTC
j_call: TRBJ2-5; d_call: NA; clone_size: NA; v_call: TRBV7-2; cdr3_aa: CASSPWRGGETQYF; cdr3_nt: TGTGCCAGCAGCCCCTGGAGGGGGGGAGAGACCCAGTACTTC
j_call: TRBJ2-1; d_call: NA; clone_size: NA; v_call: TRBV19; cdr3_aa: CASSIYTLGRNEQFF; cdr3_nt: TGTGCCAGTAGTATTTACACTCTTGGGAGAAATGAGCAGTTCTTC
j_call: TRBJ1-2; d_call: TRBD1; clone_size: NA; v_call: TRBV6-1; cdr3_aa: CASSVAGTADYGYTF; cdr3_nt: TGTGCCAGCAGTGTCGCCGGGACAGCAGACTATGGCTACACCTTC
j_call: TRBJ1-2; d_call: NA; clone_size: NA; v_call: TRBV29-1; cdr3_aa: CSVSTGTF; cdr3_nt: TGCAGCGTTTCAACGGGGACCTTC
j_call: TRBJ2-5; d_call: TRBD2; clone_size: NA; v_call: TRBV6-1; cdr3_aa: CASSEAILSGGEETQYF; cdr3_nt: TGTGCCAGCAGTGAAGCGATCCTGAGCGGGGGGGAAGAGACCCAGTACTTC
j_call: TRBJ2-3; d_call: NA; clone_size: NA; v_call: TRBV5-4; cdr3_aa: CASSLAGAPITDTQYF; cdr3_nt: TGTGCCAGCAGCTTGGCCGGAGCTCCGATCACAGATACGCAGTATTTT
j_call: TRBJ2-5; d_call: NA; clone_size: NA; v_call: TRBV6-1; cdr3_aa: CASRLQGRRQYF; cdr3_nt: TGTGCCAGCCGTCTCCAGGGTCGACGGCAGTACTTC
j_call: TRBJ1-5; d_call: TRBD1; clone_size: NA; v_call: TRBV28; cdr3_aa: CASGDSYWQPQHF; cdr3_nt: TGTGCCAGCGGGGACAGTTATTGGCAGCCCCAGCATTTT
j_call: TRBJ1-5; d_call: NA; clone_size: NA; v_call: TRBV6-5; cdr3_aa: CASSSDRTTDQPQHF; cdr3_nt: TGTGCCAGCAGCTCAGACAGGACCACGGATCAGCCCCAGCATTTT